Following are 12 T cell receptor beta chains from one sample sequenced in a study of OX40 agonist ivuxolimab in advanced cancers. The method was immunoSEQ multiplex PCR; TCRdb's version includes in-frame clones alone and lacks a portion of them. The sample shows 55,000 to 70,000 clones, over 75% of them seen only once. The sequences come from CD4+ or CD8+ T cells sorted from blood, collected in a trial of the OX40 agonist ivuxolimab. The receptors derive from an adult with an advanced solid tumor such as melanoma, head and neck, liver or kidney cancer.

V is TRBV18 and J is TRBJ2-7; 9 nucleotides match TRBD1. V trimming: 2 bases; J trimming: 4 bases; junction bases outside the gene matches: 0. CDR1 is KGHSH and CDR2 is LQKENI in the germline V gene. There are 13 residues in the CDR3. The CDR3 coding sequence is TGTGCCAGCTCACCAGGGACAGGGTACGAGCAGTACTTC. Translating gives CASSPGTGYEQYF.

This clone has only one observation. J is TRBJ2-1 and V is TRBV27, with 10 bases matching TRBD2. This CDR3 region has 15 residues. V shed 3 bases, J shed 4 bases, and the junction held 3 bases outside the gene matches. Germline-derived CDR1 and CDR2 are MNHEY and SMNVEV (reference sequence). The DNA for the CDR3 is TGTGCCAGCAGTTTGCTAGCGGGAGTGTACAATGAGCAGTTCTTC. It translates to CASSLLAGVYNEQFF.

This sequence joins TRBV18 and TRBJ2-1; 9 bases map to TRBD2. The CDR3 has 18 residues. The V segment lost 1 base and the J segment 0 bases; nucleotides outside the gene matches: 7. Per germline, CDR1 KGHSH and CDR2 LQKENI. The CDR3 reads CASSPQRGASFSYNEQFF. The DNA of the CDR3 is TGTGCCAGCTCACCACAGCGGGGGGCCTCCTTCTCCTACAATGAGCAGTTCTTC. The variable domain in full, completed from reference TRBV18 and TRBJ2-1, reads NAGVMQNPRHLVRRRGQEARLRCSPMKGHSHVYWYRQLPEEGLKFMVYLQKENIIDESGMPKERFSAEFPKEGPSILRIQQVVRGDSAAYFCASSPQRGASFSYNEQFFGPGTRLTVL.

The CDR3 sequence is CASSDNSNQPQHF. CDR3 DNA sequence: TGTGCCAGCAGTGACAATAGCAATCAGCCCCAGCATTTT. V and J are TRBV2 and TRBJ1-5; D unresolved. Germline CDR1 SNHLY, CDR2 FYNNEI. The CDR3 contains 13 residues. V lost 3 bases and J 0 bases, leaving 3 bases between the germline ends.

The CDR3, as DNA: TGCAGTGCTCCTGAAGAGACCCAGTACTTC. Amino acids: CSAPEETQYF. The rearrangement joins TRBV20-1 to TRBJ2-5; D remains unclear. CDR1 is DFQATT and CDR2 is SNEGSKA in the germline V gene (reference sequence). The CDR3 is 10 residues long. Trimming removed 5 bases from V and 3 bases from J, with 4 bases in between.

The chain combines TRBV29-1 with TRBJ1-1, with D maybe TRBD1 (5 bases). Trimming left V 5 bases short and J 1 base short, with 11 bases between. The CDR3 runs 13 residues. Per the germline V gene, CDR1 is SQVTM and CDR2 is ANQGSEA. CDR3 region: CSVWATGNTEAFF. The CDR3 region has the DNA TGCAGCGTTTGGGCTACAGGGAACACTGAAGCTTTCTTT.

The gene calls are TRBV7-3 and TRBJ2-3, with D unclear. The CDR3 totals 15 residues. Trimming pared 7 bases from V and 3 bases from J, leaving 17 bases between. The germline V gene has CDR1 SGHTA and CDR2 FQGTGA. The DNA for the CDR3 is TGTGCCAGCACCCCCGGCTCGGCCCTTACAGATACGCAGTATTTT. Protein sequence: CASTPGSALTDTQYF.

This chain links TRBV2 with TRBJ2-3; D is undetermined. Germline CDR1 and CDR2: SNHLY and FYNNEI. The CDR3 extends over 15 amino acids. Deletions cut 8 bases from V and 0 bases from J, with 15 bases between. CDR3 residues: CASQRNKASTDTQYF. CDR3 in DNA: TGTGCCAGCCAAAGGAACAAAGCCAGCACAGATACGCAGTATTTT.

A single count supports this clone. The CDR3 DNA follows: TGTGCCAGCGCCAGAGGGGCGAGCACAGATACGCAGTATTTT. This translates into CASARGASTDTQYF. The chain couples TRBV7-9 to TRBJ2-3, with D perhaps TRBD1 or TRBD2 (5 bases each). V dropped 8 bases and J dropped 0 bases, with 12 bases sitting between them. The CDR3 consists of 14 residues. Germline values: CDR1 SEHNR, CDR2 FQNEAQ (reference sequence). The variable domain in full, completed from reference TRBV7-9 and TRBJ2-3, reads DTGVSQNPRHKITKRGQNVTFRCDPISEHNRLYWYRQTLGQGPEFLTYFQNEAQLEKSRLLSDRFSAERPKGSFSTLEIQRTEQGDSAMYLCASARGASTDTQYFGPGTRLTVL.

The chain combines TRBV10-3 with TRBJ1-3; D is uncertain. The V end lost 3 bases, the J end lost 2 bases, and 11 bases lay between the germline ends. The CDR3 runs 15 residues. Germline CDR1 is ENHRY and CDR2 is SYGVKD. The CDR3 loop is CAISDPGRTGNTIYF. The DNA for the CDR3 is TGTGCCATCAGTGATCCGGGGAGAACTGGAAACACCATATATTTT.

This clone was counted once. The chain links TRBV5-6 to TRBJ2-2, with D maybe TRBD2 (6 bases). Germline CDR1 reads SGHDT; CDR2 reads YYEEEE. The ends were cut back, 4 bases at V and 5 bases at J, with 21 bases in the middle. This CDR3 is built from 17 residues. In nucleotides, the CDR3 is TGTGCCAGCAGCCCCCGCGGGACGGGGCCGTGGACCGGGGAGCTGTTTTTT. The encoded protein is CASSPRGTGPWTGELFF.

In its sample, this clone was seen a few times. The CDR3 DNA reads TGTGCCAGCAGCCAACCCGGGACAGGCGAGTCACCCCTCCACTTT. It translates to CASSQPGTGESPLHF. V is TRBV4-2 and J is TRBJ1-6; TRBD1 matches 8 bases. The CDR3 consists of 15 residues. Germline V gene sequence: CDR1 LGHNA, CDR2 YNFKEQ. The V gene end was trimmed by 2 bases and the J gene end by 10 bases; junction bases not matched to a gene: 7.